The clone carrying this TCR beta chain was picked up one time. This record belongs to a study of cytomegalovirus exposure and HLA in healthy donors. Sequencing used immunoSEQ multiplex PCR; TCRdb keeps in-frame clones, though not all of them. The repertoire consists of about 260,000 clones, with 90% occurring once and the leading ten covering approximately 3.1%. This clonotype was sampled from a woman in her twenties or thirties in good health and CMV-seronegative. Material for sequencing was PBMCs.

This CDR3 reads CASRGSQPQHF. The CDR3 nucleotides read TGTGCCAGCAGGGGAAGTCAGCCCCAGCATTTT. The V gene is TRBV28, the J gene TRBJ1-5; D is uncertain. This CDR3 region has 11 residues. CDR1 is MDHEN and CDR2 is SYDVKM in the germline V gene. Trimming took 6 bases from V and 6 from J, leaving 6 bases between them.